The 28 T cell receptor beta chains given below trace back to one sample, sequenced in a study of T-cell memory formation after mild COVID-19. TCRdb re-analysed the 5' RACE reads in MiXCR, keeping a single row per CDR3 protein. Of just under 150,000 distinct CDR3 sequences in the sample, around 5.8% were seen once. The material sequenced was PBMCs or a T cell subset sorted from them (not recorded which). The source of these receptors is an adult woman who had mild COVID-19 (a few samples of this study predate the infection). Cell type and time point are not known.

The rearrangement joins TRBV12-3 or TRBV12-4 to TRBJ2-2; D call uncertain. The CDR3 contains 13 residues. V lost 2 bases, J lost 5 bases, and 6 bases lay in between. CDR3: CASSLTITGELFF. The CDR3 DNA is TGTGCCAGCAGTTTAACTATAACCGGGGAGCTGTTTTTT.

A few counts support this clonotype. CDR3 region: CASSPRGGVTGAQETQYF. CDR3 in DNA: TGTGCCAGCAGCCCGCGGGGGGGGGTGACAGGGGCTCAAGAGACCCAGTACTTC. This chain links TRBV7-9 with TRBJ2-5, with D possibly being TRBD2 (9 bases). Germline V CDR1 and CDR2: SEHNR, FQNEAQ (reference sequence). This CDR3 comprises 18 residues. Trimming removed 5 bases from V and 2 bases from J, with 24 bases in between. Together with reference TRBV7-9 and TRBJ2-5, the CDR3 gives the full variable domain: DTGVSQNPRHKITKRGQNVTFRCDPISEHNRLYWYRQTLGQGPEFLTYFQNEAQLEKSRLLSDRFSAERPKGSFSTLEIQRTEQGDSAMYLCASSPRGGVTGAQETQYFGPGTRLLVL.

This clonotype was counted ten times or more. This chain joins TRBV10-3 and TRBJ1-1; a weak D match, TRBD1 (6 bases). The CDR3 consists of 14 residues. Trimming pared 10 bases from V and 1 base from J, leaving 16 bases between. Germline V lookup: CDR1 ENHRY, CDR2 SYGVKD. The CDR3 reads CATSQPRGNTEAFF. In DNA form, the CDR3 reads TGTGCCACCTCCCAGCCCAGGGGGAACACTGAAGCTTTCTTT.

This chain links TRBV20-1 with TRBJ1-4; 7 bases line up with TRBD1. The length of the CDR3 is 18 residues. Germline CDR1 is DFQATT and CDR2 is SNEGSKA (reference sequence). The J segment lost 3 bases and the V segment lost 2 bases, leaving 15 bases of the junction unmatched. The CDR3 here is CSARKDRVGSRANEKLFF. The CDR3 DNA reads TGCAGTGCTAGAAAAGACAGGGTCGGTTCGAGGGCTAATGAAAAACTGTTTTTT.

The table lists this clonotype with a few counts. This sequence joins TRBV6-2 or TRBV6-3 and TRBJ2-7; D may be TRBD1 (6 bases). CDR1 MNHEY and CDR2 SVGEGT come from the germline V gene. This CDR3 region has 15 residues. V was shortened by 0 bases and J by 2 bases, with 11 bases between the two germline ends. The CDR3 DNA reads TGTGCCAGCAGTTACTCGTCGTGGACAGCCTACGAGCAGTACTTC. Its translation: CASSYSSWTAYEQYF.

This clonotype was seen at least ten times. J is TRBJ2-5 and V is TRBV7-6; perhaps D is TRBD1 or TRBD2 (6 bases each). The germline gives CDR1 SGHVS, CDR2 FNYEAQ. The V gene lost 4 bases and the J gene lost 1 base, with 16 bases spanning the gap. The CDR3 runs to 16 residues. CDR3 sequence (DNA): TGTGCCAGCAGCTCCGGACTAAACAGGGTCCAAGAGACCCAGTACTTC. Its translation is CASSSGLNRVQETQYF.

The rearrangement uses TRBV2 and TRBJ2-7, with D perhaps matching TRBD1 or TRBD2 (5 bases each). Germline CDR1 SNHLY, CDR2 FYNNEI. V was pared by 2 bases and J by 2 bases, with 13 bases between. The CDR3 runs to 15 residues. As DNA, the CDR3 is TGTGCCAGCAGTGAATTGGGACCTAACCCCTACGAGCAGTACTTC. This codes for CASSELGPNPYEQYF.

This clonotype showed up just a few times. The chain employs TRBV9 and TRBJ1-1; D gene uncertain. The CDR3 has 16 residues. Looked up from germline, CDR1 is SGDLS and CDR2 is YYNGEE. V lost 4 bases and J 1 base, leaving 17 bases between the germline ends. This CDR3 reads CASSPGEPSRNTEAFF. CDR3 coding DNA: TGTGCCAGCAGCCCGGGTGAACCCTCAAGGAACACTGAAGCTTTCTTT.

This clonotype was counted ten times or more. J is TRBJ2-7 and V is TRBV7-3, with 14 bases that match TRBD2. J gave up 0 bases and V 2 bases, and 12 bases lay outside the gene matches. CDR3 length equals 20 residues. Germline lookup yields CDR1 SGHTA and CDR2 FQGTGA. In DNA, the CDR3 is TGTGCCAGCAGCTTAGGAGCCCACGGGACTAGCGGGGGAAGCTCCTACGAGCAGTACTTC. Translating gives CASSLGAHGTSGGSSYEQYF.

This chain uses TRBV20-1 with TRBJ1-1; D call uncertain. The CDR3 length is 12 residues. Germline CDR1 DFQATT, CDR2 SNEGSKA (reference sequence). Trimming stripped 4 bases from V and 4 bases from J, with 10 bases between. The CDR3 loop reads CSATPLFTEAFF. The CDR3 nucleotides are TGCAGTGCTACACCCCTGTTCACTGAAGCTTTCTTT.

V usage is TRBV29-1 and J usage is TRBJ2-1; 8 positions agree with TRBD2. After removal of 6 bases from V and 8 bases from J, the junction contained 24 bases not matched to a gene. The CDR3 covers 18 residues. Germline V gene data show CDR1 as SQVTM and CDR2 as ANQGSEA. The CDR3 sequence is CSVGGARASGHRSDEQFF. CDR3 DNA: TGCAGCGTCGGAGGGGCCCGAGCTAGCGGGCATCGGAGCGATGAGCAGTTCTTC.

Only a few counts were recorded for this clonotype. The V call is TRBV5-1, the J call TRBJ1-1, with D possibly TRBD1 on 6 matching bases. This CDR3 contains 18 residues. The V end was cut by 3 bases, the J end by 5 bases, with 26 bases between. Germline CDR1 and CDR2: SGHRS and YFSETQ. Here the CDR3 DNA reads TGCGCCAGCAGCTCGTGGGGAACTATGACAGGATTCCCGACTGAAGCTTTCTTT. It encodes CASSSWGTMTGFPTEAFF.

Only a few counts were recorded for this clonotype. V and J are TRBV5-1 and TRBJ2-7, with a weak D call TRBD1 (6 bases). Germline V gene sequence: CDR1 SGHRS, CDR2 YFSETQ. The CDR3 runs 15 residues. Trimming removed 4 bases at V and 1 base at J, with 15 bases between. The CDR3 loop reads CASSLAGTQSYEQYF. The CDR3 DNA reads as TGCGCCAGCAGCCTGGCCGGGACACAGTCCTACGAGCAGTACTTC.

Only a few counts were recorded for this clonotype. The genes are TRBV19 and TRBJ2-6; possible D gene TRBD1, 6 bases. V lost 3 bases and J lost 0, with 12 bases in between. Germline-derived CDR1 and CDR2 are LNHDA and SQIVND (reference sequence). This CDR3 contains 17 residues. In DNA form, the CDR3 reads TGTGCCAGTAGTATCGGGACAAAAATCTCTGGGGCCAACGTCCTGACTTTC. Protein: CASSIGTKISGANVLTF.

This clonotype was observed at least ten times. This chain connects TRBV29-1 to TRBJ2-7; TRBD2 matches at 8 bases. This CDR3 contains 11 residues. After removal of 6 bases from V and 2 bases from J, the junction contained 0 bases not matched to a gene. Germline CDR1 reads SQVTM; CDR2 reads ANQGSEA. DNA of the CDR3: TGCAGCGTCGGGGGGGCCTACGAGCAGTACTTC. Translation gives CSVGGAYEQYF.

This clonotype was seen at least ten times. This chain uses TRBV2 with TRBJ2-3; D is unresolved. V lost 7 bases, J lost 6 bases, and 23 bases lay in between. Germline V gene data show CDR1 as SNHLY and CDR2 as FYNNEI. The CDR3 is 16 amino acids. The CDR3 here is CASMAPRHQITDTQYF. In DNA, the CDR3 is TGTGCCAGCATGGCCCCCCGGCATCAGATCACGGATACGCAGTATTTT.

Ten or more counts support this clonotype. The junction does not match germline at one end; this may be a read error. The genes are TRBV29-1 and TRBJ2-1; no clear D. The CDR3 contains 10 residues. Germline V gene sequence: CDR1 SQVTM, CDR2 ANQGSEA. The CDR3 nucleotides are TGCAGCGCCGCTCACAAGGAGCAGTTCTTC. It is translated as CSAAHKEQFF.

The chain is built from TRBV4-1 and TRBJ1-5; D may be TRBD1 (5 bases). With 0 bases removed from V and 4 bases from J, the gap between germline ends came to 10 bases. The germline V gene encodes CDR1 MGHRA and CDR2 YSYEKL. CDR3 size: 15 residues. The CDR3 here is CASSQEGVLNQPQHF. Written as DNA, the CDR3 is TGCGCCAGCAGCCAAGAGGGGGTGTTAAATCAGCCCCAGCATTTT.

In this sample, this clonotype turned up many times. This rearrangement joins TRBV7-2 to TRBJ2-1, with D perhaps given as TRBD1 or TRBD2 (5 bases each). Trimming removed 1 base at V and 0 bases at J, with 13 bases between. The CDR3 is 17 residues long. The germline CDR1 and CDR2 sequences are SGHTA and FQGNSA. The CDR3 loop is CASSLGGMGTSYNEQFF. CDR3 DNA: TGTGCCAGCAGCTTAGGGGGGATGGGGACCTCCTACAATGAGCAGTTCTTC.

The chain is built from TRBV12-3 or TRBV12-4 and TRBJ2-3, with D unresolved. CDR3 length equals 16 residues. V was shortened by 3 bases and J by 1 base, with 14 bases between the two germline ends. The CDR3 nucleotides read TGTGCCAGCAGTTTCGGATATGGGAAGGGCACAGATACGCAGTATTTT. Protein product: CASSFGYGKGTDTQYF.

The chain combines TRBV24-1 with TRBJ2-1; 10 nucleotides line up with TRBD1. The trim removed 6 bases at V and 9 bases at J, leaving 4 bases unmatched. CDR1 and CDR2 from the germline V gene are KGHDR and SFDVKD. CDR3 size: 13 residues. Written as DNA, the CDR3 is TGTGCCACCAGTACGACAGGGGGCTTTGAGCAGTTCTTC. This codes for CATSTTGGFEQFF.

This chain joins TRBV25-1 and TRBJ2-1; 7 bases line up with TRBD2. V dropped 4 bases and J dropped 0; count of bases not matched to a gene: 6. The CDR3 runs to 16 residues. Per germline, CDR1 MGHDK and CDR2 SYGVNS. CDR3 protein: CASSGQRGRSYNEQFF. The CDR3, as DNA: TGTGCCAGCAGTGGCCAGCGGGGCCGCTCCTACAATGAGCAGTTCTTC. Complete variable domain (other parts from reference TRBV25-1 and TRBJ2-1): EADIYQTPRYLVIGTGKKITLECSQTMGHDKMYWYQQDPGMELHLIHYSYGVNSTEKGDLSSESTVSRIRTEHFPLTLESARPSHTSQYLCASSGQRGRSYNEQFFGPGTRLTVL.

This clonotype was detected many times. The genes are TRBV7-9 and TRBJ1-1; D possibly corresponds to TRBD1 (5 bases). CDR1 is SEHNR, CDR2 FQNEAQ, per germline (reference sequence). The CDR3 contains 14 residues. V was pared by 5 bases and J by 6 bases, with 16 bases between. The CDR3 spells CASSPPGPGAEAFF. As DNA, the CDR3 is TGTGCCAGCAGCCCACCGGGACCTGGCGCTGAAGCTTTCTTT.

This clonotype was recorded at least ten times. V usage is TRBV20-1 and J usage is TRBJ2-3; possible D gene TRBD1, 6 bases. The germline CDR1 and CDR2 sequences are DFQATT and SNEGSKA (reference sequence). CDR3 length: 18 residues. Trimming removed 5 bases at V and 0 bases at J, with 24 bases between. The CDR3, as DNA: TGCAGTGCTTTTGACAGGACTTCCTTCATTTATAGCACAGATACGCAGTATTTT. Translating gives CSAFDRTSFIYSTDTQYF.

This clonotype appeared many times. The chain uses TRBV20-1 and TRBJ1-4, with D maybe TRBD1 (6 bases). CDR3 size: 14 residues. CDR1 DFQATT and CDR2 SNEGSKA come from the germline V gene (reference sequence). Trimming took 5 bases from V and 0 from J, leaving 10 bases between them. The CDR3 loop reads CSAPGQTTNEKLFF. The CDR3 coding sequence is TGCAGTGCTCCCGGACAGACAACTAATGAAAAACTGTTTTTT.

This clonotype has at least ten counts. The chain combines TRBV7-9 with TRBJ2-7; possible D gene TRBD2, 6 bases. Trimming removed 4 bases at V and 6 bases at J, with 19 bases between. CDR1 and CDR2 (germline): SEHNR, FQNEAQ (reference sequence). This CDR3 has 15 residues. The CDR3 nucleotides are TGTGCCAGCAGCTCTCGGGACTCAAGTATCGGCGAGCAGTACTTC. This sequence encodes CASSSRDSSIGEQYF.

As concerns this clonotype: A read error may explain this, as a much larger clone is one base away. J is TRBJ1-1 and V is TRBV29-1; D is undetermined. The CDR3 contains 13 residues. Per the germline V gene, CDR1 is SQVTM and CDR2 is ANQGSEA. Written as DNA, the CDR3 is TGCAGCGTTGTACAGAGGATGAAAACTGAAGCTTTCTTT. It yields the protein CSVVQRMKTEAFF.

CDR3 amino acids: CASSLGTGDYTDTQYF. CDR3 nucleotides: TGTGCCAGCAGCTTGGGCACAGGCGACTACACAGATACGCAGTATTTT. The chain recombines TRBV5-5 with TRBJ2-3; D possibly matches TRBD1 or TRBD2 (5 bases each). Germline-derived CDR1 and CDR2 are SGHKS and YYEKEE (reference sequence). This CDR3 is built from 16 residues. The V and J ends lost 0 bases and 2 bases respectively, with 13 bases between them.